A single sample gave rise to the 21 T cell receptor beta chains below, sequenced in a study of Graves' ophthalmopathy and Graves' hyperthyroidism. From RNA, the CDR3 regions of TCR beta chains were amplified and sequenced. Second-round multiplex PCR came after a first-round RT-PCR that employed HTBI primers. Using its own MiXCR run on the multiplex PCR reads, TCRdb lists one record per CDR3 protein. The sample yields 580,000 or so distinct CDR3 sequences, roughly 39% seen once. Sequencing was performed on peripheral blood or thyroid tissue (not recorded which). The receptors derive from an adult man with Graves' hyperthyroidism.

This clonotype showed up just a few times. The chain combines TRBV28 with TRBJ1-5, with D perhaps TRBD1 (5 bases). The CDR3 runs to 14 residues. Germline V CDR1 and CDR2: MDHEN, SYDVKM. The ends were cut back, 4 bases at V and 6 bases at J, with 13 bases in the middle. CDR3 bases: TGTGCCAGCAGTTGGCCAACAGGTATTCAGCCCCAGCATTTT. This sequence encodes CASSWPTGIQPQHF.

This clonotype was seen repeatedly, ten times or more. The gene calls are TRBV19 and TRBJ1-1; D may be TRBD1 (5 bases). Germline values: CDR1 LNHDA, CDR2 SQIVND (reference sequence). The CDR3 loop spans 12 amino acids. Trimming pared 11 bases from V and 5 bases from J, leaving 15 bases between. The CDR3 nucleotides are TGTGCCGCTAGGGCAGGGAGAACTGAAGCTTTCTTT. It codes for CAARAGRTEAFF.

This clonotype appeared many times. The chain links TRBV5-4 to TRBJ2-2, with D possibly being TRBD1 (6 bases). The CDR3 is 14 amino acids. The V end was cut by 6 bases, the J end by 1 base, with 10 bases between. Per the germline V gene, CDR1 is SGHNT and CDR2 is YYREEE (reference sequence). In DNA form, the CDR3 reads TGTGCCAGCAAACTGGGACAGAACACCGGGGAGCTGTTTTTT. Encoded protein: CASKLGQNTGELFF.

On this clonotype: Given a much more abundant clone one base away, this may be a read error. The chain joins TRBV5-8 to TRBJ2-7; D tentatively reads TRBD1 or TRBD2 (5 bases each). Germline values: CDR1 SGHTS, CDR2 YDEGEE. This CDR3 is 15 amino acids long. CDR3 bases: TGTGCCACCCGCCTTAGCGAGGGGCCCTCCTACGAGCAATACTTC. Its protein is CATRLSEGPSYEQYF.

This rearrangement joins TRBV4-1 to TRBJ2-2, with D perhaps matching TRBD1 or TRBD2 (5 bases each). The germline V and J ends were trimmed by 0 bases and 4 bases, with 9 bases remaining between them. In germline, CDR1 is MGHRA, CDR2 YSYEKL. This CDR3 region has 15 residues. CDR3 nucleotides: TGCGCCAGCAGCCAAGAGGGACCTAGCACCGGGGAGCTGTTTTTT. Amino acid sequence: CASSQEGPSTGELFF.

This clonotype has ten or more counts. The rearrangement uses TRBV29-1 and TRBJ1-1; D not certain. V was clipped by 5 bases and J by 5 bases, with 15 bases between them. From germline, CDR1 is SQVTM and CDR2 ANQGSEA. The CDR3 consists of 13 residues. CDR3 protein: CSVSDVWDTEAFF. In DNA form, the CDR3 reads TGCAGCGTTTCAGATGTGTGGGATACTGAAGCTTTCTTT. Complete variable domain (other parts from reference TRBV29-1 and TRBJ1-1): SAVISQKPSRDICQRGTSLTIQCQVDSQVTMMFWYRQQPGQSLTLIATANQGSEATYESGFVIDKFPISRPNLTFSTLTVSNMSPEDSSIYLCSVSDVWDTEAFFGQGTRLTVV.

This clonotype was picked up many times. This chain connects TRBV10-2 to TRBJ1-2; D gene unclear. The ends were cut back, 0 bases at V and 0 bases at J, with 14 bases in the middle. Looked up from germline, CDR1 is WSHSY and CDR2 is SAAADI. This CDR3 region has 17 residues. In nucleotides, the CDR3 is TGCGCCAGCAGTGAGTCCCAATCAGCCCAAACTAACTATGGCTACACCTTC. This encodes CASSESQSAQTNYGYTF.

The J gene is TRBJ1-2, the V gene TRBV7-2; maybe TRBD1 (6 bases). CDR3 size: 14 residues. Germline V gene lookup returns CDR1 SGHTA and CDR2 FQGNSA. V lost 1 base, J lost 3 bases, and 9 bases lay in between. The CDR3 sequence: CASSLDNRDYGYTF. For the CDR3, the DNA is TGTGCCAGCAGCTTAGATAACAGGGACTATGGCTACACCTTC.

J is TRBJ2-3 and V is TRBV11-1; 9 bases match TRBD2. Germline V gene lookup returns CDR1 SGHAT and CDR2 FQDESV (reference sequence). Trimming cost V 5 bases and J 4 bases; bases outside gene matches: 10. CDR3 length equals 16 residues. CDR3 amino acids: CASSPRTSVAPDTQYF. The CDR3 nucleotides read TGTGCCAGCAGCCCCCGGACTAGCGTCGCGCCAGATACGCAGTATTTT. Full variable domain (remainder filled in from reference TRBV11-1 and TRBJ2-3): EAEVAQSPRYKITEKSQAVAFWCDPISGHATLYWYRQILGQGPELLVQFQDESVVDDSQLPKDRFSAERLKGVDSTLKIQPAELGDSAMYLCASSPRTSVAPDTQYFGPGTRLTVL.

In its sample, this clonotype was seen many times. V usage is TRBV20-1 and J usage is TRBJ1-1; no clear D gene. V dropped 2 bases and J dropped 0 bases, with 7 bases sitting between them. The germline V gene has CDR1 DFQATT and CDR2 SNEGSKA (reference sequence). The CDR3 loop spans 13 amino acids. The CDR3: CSARQEMNTEAFF. The CDR3 nucleotides are TGCAGTGCTAGACAGGAGATGAACACTGAAGCTTTCTTT.

This clonotype showed up just a few times. The J gene is TRBJ1-6, the V gene TRBV7-8, with 7 bases fitting TRBD1. V was clipped by 4 bases and J by 6 bases; unmatched bases: 3. Per germline, CDR1 SGHVS and CDR2 FQNEAQ. The CDR3 has 14 residues. The CDR3 protein is CASSWDRRNSPLHF. The CDR3 bases are TGTGCCAGCAGCTGGGACAGACGTAATTCACCCCTCCACTTT.

This clonotype has at least ten counts. The CDR3 loop is CASSYRGTQETQYF. CDR3 in DNA: TGTGCCAGCAGTTACAGGGGCACCCAAGAGACCCAGTACTTC. This chain connects TRBV6-6 to TRBJ2-5; TRBD1 might be the D (5 bases). Trimming removed 2 bases at V and 1 base at J, with 8 bases between. Germline CDR1 and CDR2: MNHNY and SVGAGI (reference sequence). The CDR3 totals 14 residues.

This rearrangement joins TRBV10-3 to TRBJ1-5, with 7 bases matching TRBD1. The CDR3 runs to 14 residues. After removal of 0 bases from V and 4 bases from J, the junction contained 0 bases not matched to a gene. Germline CDR1 is ENHRY and CDR2 is SYGVKD. CDR3 nucleotides: TGTGCCATCAGTGAGTCGGGACAGAATCAGCCCCAGCATTTT. Translated, it gives CAISESGQNQPQHF.

This clonotype was recorded many times. The chain recombines TRBV2 with TRBJ1-2; D not resolved. V lost 7 bases and J lost 4, with 13 bases in between. CDR1 and CDR2 (germline): SNHLY, FYNNEI. The CDR3 is 13 residues long. CDR3 coding DNA: TGTGCCAGCATGGGAAGATCTATCTATGGCTACACCTTC. It is translated as CASMGRSIYGYTF.

This clonotype was seen a handful of times. This chain connects TRBV4-1 to TRBJ2-7; a weak D match, TRBD2 (5 bases). This CDR3 region has 14 residues. V lost 5 bases and J 2 bases, leaving 13 bases between the germline ends. Germline V gene lookup returns CDR1 MGHRA and CDR2 YSYEKL. The CDR3: CASSSPTRPYEQYF. The CDR3, as DNA: TGCGCCAGCAGCTCCCCCACTAGACCCTACGAGCAGTACTTC.

The chain employs TRBV10-3 and TRBJ1-4; weak D call: TRBD1 (6 bases). CDR1 and CDR2 (germline): ENHRY, SYGVKD. V was trimmed by 4 bases and J by 5 bases, leaving 11 bases between them. CDR3 size: 14 residues. The CDR3 sequence: CAISAGARNEKLFF. The DNA of the CDR3 is TGTGCCATCAGTGCAGGGGCGCGGAATGAAAAACTGTTTTTT.

CDR3 coding DNA: TGTGCCAGCAGCCTAGGTGGCGGGGCAGTGACCTACGAGCAGTACTTC. Protein product: CASSLGGGAVTYEQYF. The chain couples TRBV7-2 to TRBJ2-7, with D possibly TRBD2 on 6 matching bases. The CDR3 runs to 16 residues. The V end lost 5 bases, the J end lost 2 bases, and 19 bases lay between the germline ends. Germline V gene sequence: CDR1 SGHTA, CDR2 FQGNSA.

This clonotype occurred a few times. The chain recombines TRBV15 with TRBJ1-2; 7 nucleotides line up with TRBD1. With V trimmed by 0 bases and J by 8 bases, 6 bases remained unmatched. Germline loops: CDR1 LNHNV, CDR2 YYDKDF (reference sequence). The CDR3 extends over 14 amino acids. The CDR3 here is CATSRERGLRGYTF. The CDR3 coding sequence is TGTGCCACCAGCAGAGAAAGGGGGCTCCGCGGCTACACCTTC.

Only a few counts were recorded for this clonotype. The genes are TRBV12-3 or TRBV12-4 and TRBJ1-4; D gene uncertain. The CDR3 extends over 12 amino acids. The V and J ends lost 5 bases and 8 bases respectively, with 9 bases between them. The CDR3 spells CASSPMEEKLFF. The CDR3 DNA sequence: TGTGCCAGCAGTCCGATGGAGGAAAAACTGTTTTTT.

The sample holds many counts of this clonotype. The genes are TRBV12-3 or TRBV12-4 and TRBJ1-4; D uncertain. V was cut by 3 bases and J by 10 bases, with 18 bases left in between. CDR3 length equals 15 residues. The DNA for the CDR3 is TGTGCCAGCAGTTTGGCGGACTTGGGATATGGAAAACTGTTTTTT. Protein: CASSLADLGYGKLFF.

This clonotype was observed many times. Relative to the germline gene, one junction end is altered; a read error may explain this. The chain has TRBV7-6 and TRBJ2-5, with 7 bases matching TRBD2. This CDR3 comprises 14 residues. The germline V gene has CDR1 SGHVS and CDR2 FNYEAQ. CDR3 sequence: CASSLAGEGETQYF. CDR3 nucleotide sequence: TGTGCCAGCAGCCTAGCCGGGGAGGGAGAGACCCAGTACTTC.